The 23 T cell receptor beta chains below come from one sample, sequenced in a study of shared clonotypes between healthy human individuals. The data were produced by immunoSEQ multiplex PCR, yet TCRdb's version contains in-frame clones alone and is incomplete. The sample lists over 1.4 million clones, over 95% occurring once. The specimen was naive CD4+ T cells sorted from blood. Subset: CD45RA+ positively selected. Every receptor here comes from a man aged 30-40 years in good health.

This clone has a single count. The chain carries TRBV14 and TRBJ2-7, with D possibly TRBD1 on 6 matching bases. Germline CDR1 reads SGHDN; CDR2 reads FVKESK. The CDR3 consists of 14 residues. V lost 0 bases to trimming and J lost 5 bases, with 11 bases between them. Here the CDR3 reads CASSQDRGAHEQYF. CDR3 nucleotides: TGTGCCAGCAGCCAAGACAGGGGAGCCCACGAGCAGTACTTC.

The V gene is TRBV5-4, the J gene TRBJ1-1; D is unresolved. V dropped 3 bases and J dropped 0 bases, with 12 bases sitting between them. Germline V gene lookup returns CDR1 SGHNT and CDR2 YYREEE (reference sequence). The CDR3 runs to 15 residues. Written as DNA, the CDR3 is TGTGCCAGCAGCTCAGTTCAGGTTTTGAACACTGAAGCTTTCTTT. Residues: CASSSVQVLNTEAFF.

The CDR3: CASSIRAQGGNTIYF. The DNA of the CDR3 is TGTGCCAGTAGTATCCGGGCCCAAGGGGGAAACACCATATATTTT. The chain couples TRBV19 to TRBJ1-3; D is uncertain. V was trimmed by 3 bases and J by 4 bases, leaving 13 bases between them. The CDR3 is made up of 15 amino acids. Germline V gene data show CDR1 as LNHDA and CDR2 as SQIVND (reference sequence).

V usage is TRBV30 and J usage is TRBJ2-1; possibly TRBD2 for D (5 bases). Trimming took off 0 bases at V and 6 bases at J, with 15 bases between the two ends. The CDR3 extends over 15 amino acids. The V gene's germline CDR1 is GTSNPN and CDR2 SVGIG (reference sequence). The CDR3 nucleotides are TGTGCCTGGAGTGTACTGAGGGCCCGGGTCAATGAGCAGTTCTTC. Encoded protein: CAWSVLRARVNEQFF. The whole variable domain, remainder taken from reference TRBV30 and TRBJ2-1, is SQTIHQWPATLVQPVGSPLSLECTVEGTSNPNLYWYRQAAGRGLQLLFYSVGIGQISSEVPQNLSASRPQDRQFILSSKKLLLSDSGFYLCAWSVLRARVNEQFFGPGTRLTVL.

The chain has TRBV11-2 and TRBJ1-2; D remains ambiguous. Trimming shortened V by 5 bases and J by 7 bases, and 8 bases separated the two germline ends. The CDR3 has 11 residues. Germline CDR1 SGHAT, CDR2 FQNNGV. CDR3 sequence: CASSTVGGYTF. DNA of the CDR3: TGTGCCAGCAGCACCGTCGGTGGCTACACCTTC. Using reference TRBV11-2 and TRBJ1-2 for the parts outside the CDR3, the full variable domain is EAGVAQSPRYKIIEKRQSVAFWCNPISGHATLYWYQQILGQGPKLLIQFQNNGVVDDSQLPKDRFSAERLKGVDSTLKIQPAKLEDSAVYLCASSTVGGYTFGSGTRLTVV.

The CDR3 sequence: CASSLWAGPLYEQYF. CDR3 bases: TGTGCCAGCAGCTTATGGGCGGGACCCCTCTACGAGCAGTACTTC. V is TRBV7-2 and J is TRBJ2-7; D is perhaps TRBD2 (6 bases). Between the trimmed V and J ends, which lost 2 bases and 3 bases, there was a span of 14 bases. Germline lookup yields CDR1 SGHTA and CDR2 FQGNSA. The CDR3 covers 15 residues.

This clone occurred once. The CDR3 bases are TGCGCCAGCAGTGAGTCTCTCTTGTGGGGGCAAGAGACCCAGTACTTC. Amino acid sequence: CASSESLLWGQETQYF. The rearrangement uses TRBV10-2 and TRBJ2-5; the D gene could be TRBD1 or TRBD2 (5 bases each). The CDR3 is made up of 16 amino acids. Germline CDR1 WSHSY, CDR2 SAAADI. Trimming removed 0 bases from V and 2 bases from J, with 13 bases in between.

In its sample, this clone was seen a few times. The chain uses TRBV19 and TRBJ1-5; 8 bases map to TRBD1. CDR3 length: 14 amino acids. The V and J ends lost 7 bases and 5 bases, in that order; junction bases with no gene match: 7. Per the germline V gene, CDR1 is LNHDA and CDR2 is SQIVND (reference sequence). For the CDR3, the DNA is TGTGCCAGTACCCCGGACAGGGCGTATCAGCCCCAGCATTTT. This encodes CASTPDRAYQPQHF.

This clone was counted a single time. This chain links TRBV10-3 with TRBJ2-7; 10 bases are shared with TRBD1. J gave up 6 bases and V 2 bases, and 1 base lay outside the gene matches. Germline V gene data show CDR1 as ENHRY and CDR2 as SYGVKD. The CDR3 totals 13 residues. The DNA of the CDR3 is TGTGCCATCAGTGAGCGACAGGGGGCCGAGCAGTACTTC. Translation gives CAISERQGAEQYF.

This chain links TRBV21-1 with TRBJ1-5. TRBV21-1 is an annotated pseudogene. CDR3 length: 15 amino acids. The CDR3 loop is CASSNPEKRSQPQHF. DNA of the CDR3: TGTGCCAGCAGCAACCCAGAAAAGAGGTCACAGCCCCAGCATTTT.

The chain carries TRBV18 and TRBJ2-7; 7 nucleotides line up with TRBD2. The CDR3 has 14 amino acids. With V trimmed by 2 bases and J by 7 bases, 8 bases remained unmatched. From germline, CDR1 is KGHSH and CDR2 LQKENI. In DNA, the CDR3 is TGTGCCAGCTCACCATCCAGCGGGAATACGGAGCAGTACTTC. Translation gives CASSPSSGNTEQYF.

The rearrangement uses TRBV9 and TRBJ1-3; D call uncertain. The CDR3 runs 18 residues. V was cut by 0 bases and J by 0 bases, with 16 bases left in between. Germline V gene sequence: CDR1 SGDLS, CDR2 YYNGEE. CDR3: CASSVDRVGTVSGNTIYF. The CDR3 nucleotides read TGTGCCAGCAGCGTAGATCGCGTAGGAACCGTCTCTGGAAACACCATATATTTT.

DNA of the CDR3: TGCAGCGTTAGCGGGAAGGTAACCTACGAGCAGTACTTC. This gives the protein CSVSGKVTYEQYF. The chain combines TRBV29-1 with TRBJ2-7; the match to TRBD2 covers 7 bases. The V gene's germline CDR1 is SQVTM and CDR2 ANQGSEA. This CDR3 is built from 13 residues. The junction had 6 bases not matched to a gene; V was cut back by 5 bases and J by 2 bases.

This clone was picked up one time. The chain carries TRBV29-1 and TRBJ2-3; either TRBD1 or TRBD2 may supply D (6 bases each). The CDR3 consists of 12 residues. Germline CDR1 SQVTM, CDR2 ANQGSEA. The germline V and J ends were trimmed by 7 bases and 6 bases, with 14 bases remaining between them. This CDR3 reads CSGTGRSDTQYF. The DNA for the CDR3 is TGCAGCGGAACAGGGAGGAGCGATACGCAGTATTTT.

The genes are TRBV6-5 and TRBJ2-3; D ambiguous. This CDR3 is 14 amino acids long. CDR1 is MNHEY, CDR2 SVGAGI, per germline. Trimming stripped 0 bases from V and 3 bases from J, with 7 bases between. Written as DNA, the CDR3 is TGTGCCAGCAGTTACTCTACATTAACAGATACGCAGTATTTT. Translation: CASSYSTLTDTQYF.

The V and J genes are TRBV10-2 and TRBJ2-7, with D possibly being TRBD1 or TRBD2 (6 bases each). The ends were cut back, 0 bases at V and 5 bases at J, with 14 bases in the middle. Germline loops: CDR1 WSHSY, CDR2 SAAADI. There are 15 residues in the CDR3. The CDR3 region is CASSESSPGADEQYF. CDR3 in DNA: TGCGCCAGCAGTGAGTCGTCCCCGGGGGCAGACGAGCAGTACTTC.

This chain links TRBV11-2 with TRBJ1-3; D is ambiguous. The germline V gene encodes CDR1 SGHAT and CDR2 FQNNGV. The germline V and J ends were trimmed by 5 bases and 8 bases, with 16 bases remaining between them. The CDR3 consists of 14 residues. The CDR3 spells CASSRTLIGDTIYF. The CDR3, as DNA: TGTGCCAGCAGCCGAACACTCATCGGGGACACCATATATTTT.

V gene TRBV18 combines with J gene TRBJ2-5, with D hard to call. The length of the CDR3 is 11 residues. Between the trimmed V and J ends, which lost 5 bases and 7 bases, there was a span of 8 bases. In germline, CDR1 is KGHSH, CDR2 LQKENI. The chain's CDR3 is CASSIEATQYF. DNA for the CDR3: TGTGCCAGCTCAATTGAGGCGACCCAGTACTTC.

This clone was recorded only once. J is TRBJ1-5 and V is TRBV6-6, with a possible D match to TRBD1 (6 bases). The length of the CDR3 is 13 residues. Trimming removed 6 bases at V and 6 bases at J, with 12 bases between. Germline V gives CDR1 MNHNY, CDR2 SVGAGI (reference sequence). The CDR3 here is CASRQGSTQPQHF. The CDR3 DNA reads TGTGCCAGCAGACAGGGTTCAACTCAGCCCCAGCATTTT.

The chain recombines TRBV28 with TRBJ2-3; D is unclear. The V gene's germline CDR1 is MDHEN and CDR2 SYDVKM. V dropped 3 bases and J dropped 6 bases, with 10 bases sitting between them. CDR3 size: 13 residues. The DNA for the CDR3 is TGTGCCAGCAGTTTCCCAAATAGGGATACGCAGTATTTT. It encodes CASSFPNRDTQYF.

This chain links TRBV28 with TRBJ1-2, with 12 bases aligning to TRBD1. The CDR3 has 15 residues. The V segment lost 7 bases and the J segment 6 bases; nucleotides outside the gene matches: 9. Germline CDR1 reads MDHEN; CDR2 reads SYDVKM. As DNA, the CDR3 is TGTGCCAGCATGACACCGGGACAGGGGGCGAATGGCTACACCTTC. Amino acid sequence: CASMTPGQGANGYTF.

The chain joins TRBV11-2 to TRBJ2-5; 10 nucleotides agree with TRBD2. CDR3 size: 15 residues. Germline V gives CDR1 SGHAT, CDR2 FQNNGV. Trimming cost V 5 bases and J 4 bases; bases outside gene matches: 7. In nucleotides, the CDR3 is TGTGCCAGCAGCGGCGGGGCTAGCGGGAGAGAGACCCAGTACTTC. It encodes CASSGGASGRETQYF.

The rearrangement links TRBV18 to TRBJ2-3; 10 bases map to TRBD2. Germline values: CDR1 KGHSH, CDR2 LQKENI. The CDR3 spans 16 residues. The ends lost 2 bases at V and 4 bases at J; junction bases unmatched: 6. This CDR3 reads CASSPVLAGVADTQYF. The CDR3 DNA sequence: TGTGCCAGCTCACCAGTTCTAGCGGGAGTTGCAGATACGCAGTATTTT.